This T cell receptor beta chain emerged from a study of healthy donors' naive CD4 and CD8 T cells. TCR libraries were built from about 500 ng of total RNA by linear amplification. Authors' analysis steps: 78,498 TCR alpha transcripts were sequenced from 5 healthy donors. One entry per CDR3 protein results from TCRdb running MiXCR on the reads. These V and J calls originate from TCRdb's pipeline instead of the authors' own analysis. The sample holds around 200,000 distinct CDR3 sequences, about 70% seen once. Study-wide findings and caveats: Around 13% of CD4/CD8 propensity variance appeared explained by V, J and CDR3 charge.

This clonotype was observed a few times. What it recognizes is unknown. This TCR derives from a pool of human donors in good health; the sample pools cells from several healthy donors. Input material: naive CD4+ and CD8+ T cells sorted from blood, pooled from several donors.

DNA of the CDR3: TGCAGCGTTGTCAGGGGTGCGAACACCGGGGAGCTGTTTTTT. This codes for CSVVRGANTGELFF. The rearrangement uses TRBV29-1 and TRBJ2-2, with D tentatively TRBD1 (6 bases). Germline CDR1 reads SQVTM; CDR2 reads ANQGSEA. The CDR3 length is 14 residues. The ends were cut back, 4 bases at V and 0 bases at J, with 9 bases in the middle.